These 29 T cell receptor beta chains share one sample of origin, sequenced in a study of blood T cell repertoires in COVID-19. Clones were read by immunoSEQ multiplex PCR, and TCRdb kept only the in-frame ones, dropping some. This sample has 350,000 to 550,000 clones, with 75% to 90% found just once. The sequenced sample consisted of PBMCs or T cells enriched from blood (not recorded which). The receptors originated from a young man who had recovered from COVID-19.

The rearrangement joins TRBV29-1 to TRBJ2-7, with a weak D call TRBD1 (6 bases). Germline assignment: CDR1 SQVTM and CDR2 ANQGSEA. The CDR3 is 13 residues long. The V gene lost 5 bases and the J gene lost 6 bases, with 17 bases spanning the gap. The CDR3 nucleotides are TGCAGCGTTCTCGAGGCAGGGGAACTCGAGCAGTACTTC. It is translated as CSVLEAGELEQYF.

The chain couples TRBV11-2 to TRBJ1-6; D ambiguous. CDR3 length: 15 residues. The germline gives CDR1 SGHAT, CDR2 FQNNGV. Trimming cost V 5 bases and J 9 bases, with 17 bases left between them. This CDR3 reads CASSNPGGGGSPLHF. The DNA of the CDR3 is TGTGCCAGCAGCAATCCGGGAGGCGGCGGTTCACCCCTCCACTTT.

DNA of the CDR3: TGTGCCAGCAGTTACTCGGGCTTGACCCAGTACTTC. It encodes CASSYSGLTQYF. The rearrangement links TRBV6-5 to TRBJ2-5; D ambiguous. Per the germline V gene, CDR1 is MNHEY and CDR2 is SVGAGI. The CDR3 runs to 12 residues. V was shortened by 0 bases and J by 7 bases, with 6 bases between the two germline ends.

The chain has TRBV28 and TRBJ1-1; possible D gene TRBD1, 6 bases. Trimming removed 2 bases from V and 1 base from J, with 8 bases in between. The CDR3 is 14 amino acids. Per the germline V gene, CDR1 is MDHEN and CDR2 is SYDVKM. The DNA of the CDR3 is TGTGCCAGCAGTTTAAGCAGGGGGAACACTGAAGCTTTCTTT. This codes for CASSLSRGNTEAFF.

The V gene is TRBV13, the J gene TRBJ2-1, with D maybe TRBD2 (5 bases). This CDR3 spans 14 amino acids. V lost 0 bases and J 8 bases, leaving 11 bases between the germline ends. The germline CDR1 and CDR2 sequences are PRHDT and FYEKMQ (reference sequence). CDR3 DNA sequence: TGTGCCAGCAGCTTAGGGGCTAGCTTCCATGAGCAGTTCTTC. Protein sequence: CASSLGASFHEQFF. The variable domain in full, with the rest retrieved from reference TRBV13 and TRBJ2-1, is AAGVIQSPRHLIKEKRETATLKCYPIPRHDTVYWYQQGPGQDPQFLISFYEKMQSDKGSIPDRFSAQQFSDYHSELNMSSLELGDSALYFCASSLGASFHEQFFGPGTRLTVL.

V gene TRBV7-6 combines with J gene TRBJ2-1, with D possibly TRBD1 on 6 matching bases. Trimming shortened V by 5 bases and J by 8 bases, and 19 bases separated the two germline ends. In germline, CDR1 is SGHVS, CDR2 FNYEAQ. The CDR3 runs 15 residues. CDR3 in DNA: TGTGCCAGCAGCCCGACACAGGGAGTCCCCGATGAGCAGTTCTTC. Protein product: CASSPTQGVPDEQFF.

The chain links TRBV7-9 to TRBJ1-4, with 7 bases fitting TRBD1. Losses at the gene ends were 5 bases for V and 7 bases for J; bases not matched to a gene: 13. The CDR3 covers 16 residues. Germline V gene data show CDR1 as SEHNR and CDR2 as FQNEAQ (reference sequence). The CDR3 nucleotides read TGTGCCAGCAGCCTGGGGCAGGGGGTAAATGCTGAAAAACTGTTTTTT. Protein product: CASSLGQGVNAEKLFF.

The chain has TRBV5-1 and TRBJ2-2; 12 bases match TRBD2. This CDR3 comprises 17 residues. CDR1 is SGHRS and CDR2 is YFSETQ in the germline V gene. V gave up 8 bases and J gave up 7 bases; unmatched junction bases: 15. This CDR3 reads CARRDMTSGSLVGELFF. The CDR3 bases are TGCGCCAGAAGGGACATGACTAGCGGGAGTCTGGTCGGGGAGCTGTTTTTT.

The CDR3 DNA sequence: TGTGCCTGGAGTGTCGGCAGGCTCGGGGCCAACGTCCTGACTTTC. It codes for CAWSVGRLGANVLTF. The chain links TRBV30 to TRBJ2-6; D call uncertain. V lost 0 bases, J lost 4 bases, and 10 bases lay in between. CDR1 and CDR2 (germline): GTSNPN, SVGIG (reference sequence). CDR3 length equals 15 residues.

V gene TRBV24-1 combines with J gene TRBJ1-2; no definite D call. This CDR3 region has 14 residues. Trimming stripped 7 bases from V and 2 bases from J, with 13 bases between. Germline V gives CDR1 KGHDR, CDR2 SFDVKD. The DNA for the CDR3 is TGTGCCACCAGCGATCTAGCCCGGAACTATGGCTACACCTTC. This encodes CATSDLARNYGYTF.

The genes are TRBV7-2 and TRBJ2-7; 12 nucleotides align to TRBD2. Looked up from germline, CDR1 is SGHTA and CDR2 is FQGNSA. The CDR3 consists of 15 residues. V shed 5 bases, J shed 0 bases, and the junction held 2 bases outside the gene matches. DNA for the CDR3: TGTGCCAGCAGCGAGACTAGCGGGGGCTCCTACGAGCAGTACTTC. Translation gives CASSETSGGSYEQYF.

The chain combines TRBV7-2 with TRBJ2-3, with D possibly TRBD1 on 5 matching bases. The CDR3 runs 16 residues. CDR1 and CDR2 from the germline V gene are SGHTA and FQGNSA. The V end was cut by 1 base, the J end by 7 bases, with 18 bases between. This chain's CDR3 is CASSLVWGGRGNTQYF. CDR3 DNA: TGTGCCAGCAGCTTAGTCTGGGGCGGCCGAGGAAATACGCAGTATTTT.

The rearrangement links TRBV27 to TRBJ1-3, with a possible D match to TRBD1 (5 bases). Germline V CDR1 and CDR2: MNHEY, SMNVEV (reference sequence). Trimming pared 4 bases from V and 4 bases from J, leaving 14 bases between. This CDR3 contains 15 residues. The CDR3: CASSSGLSGGNTIYF. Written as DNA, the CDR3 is TGTGCCAGCAGTTCGGGACTTTCGGGAGGAAACACCATATATTTT.

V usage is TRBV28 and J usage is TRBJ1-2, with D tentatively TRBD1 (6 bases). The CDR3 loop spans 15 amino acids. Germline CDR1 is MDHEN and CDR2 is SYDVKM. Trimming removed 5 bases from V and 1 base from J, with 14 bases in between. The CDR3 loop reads CASSQQGYINYGYTF. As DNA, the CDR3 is TGTGCCAGCAGTCAGCAGGGGTATATTAACTATGGCTACACCTTC.

Written as DNA, the CDR3 is TGTGCCAGCAGTTACCCCGGGACAGGGTGGGAGCAGTACTTC. It is translated as CASSYPGTGWEQYF. This chain links TRBV6-2 or TRBV6-3 with TRBJ2-7; 9 bases are shared with TRBD1. Trimming removed 2 bases from V and 7 bases from J; junction bases left unmatched: 6. The CDR3 has 14 residues. Germline-derived CDR1 and CDR2 are MNHEY and SVGEGT.

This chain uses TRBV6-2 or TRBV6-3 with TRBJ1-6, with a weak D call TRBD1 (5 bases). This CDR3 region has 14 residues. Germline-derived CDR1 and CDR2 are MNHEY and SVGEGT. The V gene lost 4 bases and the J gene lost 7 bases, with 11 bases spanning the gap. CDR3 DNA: TGTGCCAGCAGTTCGCTACAGGAAAATTCACCCCTCCACTTT. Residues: CASSSLQENSPLHF.

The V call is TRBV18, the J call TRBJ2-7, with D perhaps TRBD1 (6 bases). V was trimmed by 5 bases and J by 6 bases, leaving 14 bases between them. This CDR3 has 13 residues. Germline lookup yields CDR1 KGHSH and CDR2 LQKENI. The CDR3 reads CASSTNRDSEQYF. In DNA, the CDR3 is TGTGCCAGCTCAACCAACAGGGATTCCGAGCAGTACTTC.

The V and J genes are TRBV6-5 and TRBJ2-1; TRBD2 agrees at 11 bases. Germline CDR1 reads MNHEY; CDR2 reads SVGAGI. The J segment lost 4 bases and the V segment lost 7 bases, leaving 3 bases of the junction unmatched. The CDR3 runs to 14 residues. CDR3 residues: CASKGLAVYNEQFF. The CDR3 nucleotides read TGTGCCAGCAAGGGACTAGCGGTATACAATGAGCAGTTCTTC.

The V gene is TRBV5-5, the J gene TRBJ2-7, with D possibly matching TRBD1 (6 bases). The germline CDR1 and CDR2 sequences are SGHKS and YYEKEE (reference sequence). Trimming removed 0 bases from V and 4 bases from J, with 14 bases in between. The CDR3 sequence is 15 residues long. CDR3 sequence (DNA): TGTGCCAGCAGCTTGGGAGCCAGGGGCAATTACGAGCAGTACTTC. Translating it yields CASSLGARGNYEQYF.

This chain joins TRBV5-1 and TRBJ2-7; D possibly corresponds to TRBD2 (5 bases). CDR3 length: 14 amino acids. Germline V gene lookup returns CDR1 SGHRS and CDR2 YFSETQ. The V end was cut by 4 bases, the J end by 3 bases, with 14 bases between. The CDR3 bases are TGCGCCAGCAGCCACATCGGGGTCGACTACGAGCAGTACTTC. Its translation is CASSHIGVDYEQYF.

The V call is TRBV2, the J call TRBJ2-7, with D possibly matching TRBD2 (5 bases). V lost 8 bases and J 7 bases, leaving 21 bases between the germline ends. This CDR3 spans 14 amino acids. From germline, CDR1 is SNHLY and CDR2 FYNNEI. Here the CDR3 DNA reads TGTGCCAGCGCGCGCCGGGATCAAACTCGGGAGCAGTACTTC. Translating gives CASARRDQTREQYF.

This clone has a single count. The CDR3: CASSSTGLPPGELFF. The CDR3 bases are TGTGCCAGCAGCTCAACGGGACTCCCGCCCGGGGAGCTGTTTTTT. This chain links TRBV5-6 with TRBJ2-2, with D tentatively TRBD2 (6 bases). Trimming pared 3 bases from V and 6 bases from J, leaving 15 bases between. This CDR3 has 15 amino acids. Germline CDR1 is SGHDT and CDR2 is YYEEEE.

The CDR3 nucleotides are TGCGCCAGCAGCCCGGGACTAGCGGGAGGCAAGGCGACAGATACGCAGTATTTT. This gives the protein CASSPGLAGGKATDTQYF. V usage is TRBV5-1 and J usage is TRBJ2-3, with TRBD2 identical over 15 bases. Germline V CDR1 and CDR2: SGHRS, YFSETQ. This CDR3 is 18 amino acids long. J gave up 3 bases and V 4 bases, and 9 bases lay outside the gene matches.

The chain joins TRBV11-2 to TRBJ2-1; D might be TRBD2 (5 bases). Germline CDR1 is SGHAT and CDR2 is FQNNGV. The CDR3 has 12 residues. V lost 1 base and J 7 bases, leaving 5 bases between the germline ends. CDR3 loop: CASSLGTNEQFF. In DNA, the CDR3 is TGTGCCAGCAGCTTAGGGACTAATGAGCAGTTCTTC.

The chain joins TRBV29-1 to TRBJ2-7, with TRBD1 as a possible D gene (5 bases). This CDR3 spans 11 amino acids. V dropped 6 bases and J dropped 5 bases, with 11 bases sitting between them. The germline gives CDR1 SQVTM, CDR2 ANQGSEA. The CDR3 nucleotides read TGCAGCGTCAGGGTTTCGGACGAGCAGTACTTC. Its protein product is CSVRVSDEQYF.

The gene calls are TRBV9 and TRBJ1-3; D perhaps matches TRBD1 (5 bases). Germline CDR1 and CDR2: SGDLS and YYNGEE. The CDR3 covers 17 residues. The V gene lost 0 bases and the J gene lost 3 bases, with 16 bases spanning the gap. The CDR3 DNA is TGTGCCAGCAGCGTAGTATCCAGGGCAGGGATTGGAAACACCATATATTTT. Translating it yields CASSVVSRAGIGNTIYF.

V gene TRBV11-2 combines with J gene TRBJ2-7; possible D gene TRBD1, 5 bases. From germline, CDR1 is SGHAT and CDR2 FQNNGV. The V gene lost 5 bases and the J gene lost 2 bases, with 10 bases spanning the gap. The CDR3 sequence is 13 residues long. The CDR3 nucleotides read TGTGCCAGCAGCGTCGACAGAACCTACGAGCAGTACTTC. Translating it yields CASSVDRTYEQYF.

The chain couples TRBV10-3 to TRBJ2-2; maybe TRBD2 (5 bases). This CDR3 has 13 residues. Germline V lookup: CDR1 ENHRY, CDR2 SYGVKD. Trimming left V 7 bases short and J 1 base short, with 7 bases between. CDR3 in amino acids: CAITSGNTGELFF. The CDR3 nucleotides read TGTGCCATCACGAGCGGGAACACCGGGGAGCTGTTTTTT.

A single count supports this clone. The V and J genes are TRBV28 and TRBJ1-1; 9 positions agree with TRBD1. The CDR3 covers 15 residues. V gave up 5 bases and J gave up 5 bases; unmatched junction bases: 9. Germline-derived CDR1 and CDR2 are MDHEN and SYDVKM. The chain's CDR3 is CASSPPGQGRTEAFF. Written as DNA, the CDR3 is TGTGCCAGCAGTCCTCCGGGACAGGGACGGACTGAAGCTTTCTTT.